What follows is one T cell receptor beta chain and its context. This entry is derived from a study of T cells in Graves' hyperthyroidism and ophthalmopathy. The CDR3 spans 13 residues. J lost 4 bases, V lost 5 bases, and 4 bases had no gene match. CDR1 and CDR2 (germline): LNHDA, SQIVND (reference sequence). Amplified TCR beta CDR3 regions came from RNA transcripts. When the TCR CDR3 underwent first-round RT-PCR, the HTBI primer set was used. TCRdb itself ran the multiplex PCR reads through MiXCR, one entry per CDR3 protein. The table includes hundreds of thousands of distinct CDR3 sequences, around a fifth detected once.

The sequence was obtained from a man aged 45-65 years with Graves' ophthalmopathy. The chain carries TRBV19 and TRBJ2-5, with 7 bases fitting TRBD1. What was sequenced was blood. The CDR3, as DNA: TGTGCCAGTAGTGGGGACAGAAGAGAGACCCAGTACTTC. It is translated as CASSGDRRETQYF.